This T cell receptor beta chain was captured in a study of CD8+ T cells in alopecia areata. Reverse transcription of extracted RNA yielded cDNA, which provided the sequencing template. Method: immunoSEQ multiplex PCR; TCRdb's copy keeps in-frame clones and lacks some. The sample records more than 75,000 clones, 41% being singletons. The table lists this clone with a count of one. The antigen remains undetermined. The CDR3 is made up of 15 amino acids. Germline V gene data show CDR1 as SQVTM and CDR2 as ANQGSEA. With 4 bases removed from V and 7 bases from J, the gap between germline ends came to 20 bases. From PBMCs, CD4+ and CD8+ T cells were sorted. Study conclusions and caveats: Alphabeta T cells residing in normal skin are also sequenced in scalp samples.

The rearrangement links TRBV29-1 to TRBJ1-5; no reliable D call. The source is a human donor with alopecia areata. What was sequenced was CD4+ T cells sorted from blood. The CDR3 DNA is TGCAGCGTTGTCCCCACCGGGGTCGCGGGACAGCCCCAGCATTTT. Its protein is CSVVPTGVAGQPQHF.